These T cell receptor beta chains were read from a single sample in a study of blood T cell repertoires in COVID-19. The repertoire was sequenced with immunoSEQ multiplex PCR; TCRdb's copy has only in-frame clones and lacks some. The repertoire holds over 100,000 clones, with about 91% as singletons. Sequenced material: peripheral blood. These receptor sequences come from a human donor in a cohort sampled during active COVID-19. Each CDR3 is given with its conserved first and last residue. The D gene is left open where the match is weak. Clone size, where shown, is once, few, many, or a class for clones that have expanded.

clone_size	v_call	d_call	cdr3_length	j_call	cdr3_aa	cdr3_nt
NA	TRBV18	NA	15	TRBJ1-2	CASSSGVQGESGYTF	TGTGCCAGCTCATCCGGGGTACAGGGCGAGTCTGGCTACACCTTC
NA	TRBV5-4	NA	14	TRBJ2-3	CASSSWTGTDTQYF	TGTGCCAGCAGCTCCTGGACAGGCACAGATACGCAGTATTTT
NA	TRBV27	NA	13	TRBJ2-4	CASSITGKDIQYF	TGTGCCAGCAGTATCACAGGGAAGGACATTCAGTACTTC
NA	TRBV28	NA	13	TRBJ2-1	CASSPGVGLWQFF	TGTGCCAGCAGTCCTGGGGTGGGGCTCTGGCAGTTCTTC
NA	TRBV12-5	TRBD2	16	TRBJ2-1	CASGLVLASGGAEQFF	TGTGCTAGTGGTTTGGTACTGGCTAGCGGGGGGGCTGAGCAGTTCTTC
NA	TRBV15	NA	14	TRBJ1-5	CATSGDSYNQPQHF	TGTGCCACCAGCGGTGACAGCTACAATCAGCCCCAGCATTTT
NA	TRBV30	NA	17	TRBJ1-6	CAWSPKGGGVYNSPLHF	TGTGCCTGGAGCCCTAAGGGGGGGGGTGTCTATAATTCACCCCTCCACTTT
NA	TRBV6-5	NA	13	TRBJ2-5	CASSTHPPETQYF	TGTGCCAGCAGCACACATCCCCCAGAGACCCAGTACTTC
NA	TRBV6-6	TRBD2	16	TRBJ2-1	CASSYSSGAGGNEQFF	TGTGCCAGCAGTTACTCGAGCGGGGCGGGGGGCAATGAGCAGTTCTTC
NA	TRBV7-9	TRBD1	14	TRBJ2-1	CASSSGTGTNEQFF	TGTGCCAGCAGCTCCGGGACAGGGACGAATGAGCAGTTCTTC
NA	TRBV11-2	NA	17	TRBJ2-7	CASSLGSGGPNSYEQYF	TGTGCCAGCAGCTTAGGGTCTGGGGGCCCGAACTCCTACGAGCAGTACTTC
NA	TRBV4-1	TRBD1	14	TRBJ2-7	CASSQGQGAYEQYF	TGCGCCAGCAGCCAAGGGCAGGGGGCCTACGAGCAGTACTTC
NA	TRBV4-2	TRBD1	17	TRBJ2-3	CASSPGADRGLSDTQYF	TGTGCCAGCAGCCCAGGGGCCGACAGGGGTTTAAGCGATACGCAGTATTTT
NA	TRBV20-1	TRBD1	18	TRBJ2-6	CSATDRGQGLPGANVLTF	TGCAGTGCTACTGACCGGGGACAGGGGTTACCTGGGGCCAACGTCCTGACTTTC
NA	TRBV7-2	TRBD1	16	TRBJ1-4	CASSPQGTATNEKLFF	TGTGCCAGCAGCCCCCAGGGGACAGCAACTAATGAAAAACTGTTTTTT
NA	TRBV3-1/TRBV3-2	NA	15	TRBJ2-3	CASSPRIGYTDTQYF	TGTGCCAGCAGCCCCAGGATTGGGTACACAGATACGCAGTATTTT
NA	TRBV4-3	NA	15	TRBJ1-6	CASSQDRHLNSPLHF	TGCGCCAGCAGCCAAGACAGGCACCTTAATTCACCCCTCCACTTT
once	TRBV3-1/TRBV3-2	NA	12	TRBJ1-1	CASSHSGSSTFF	TGTGCCAGCAGCCATTCAGGGTCGTCGACTTTCTTT
NA	TRBV19	TRBD2	16	TRBJ2-1	CASTLGGAGGPNEQFF	TGTGCCAGTACCCTAGGAGGAGCGGGGGGGCCGAATGAGCAGTTCTTC
few	TRBV18	NA	14	TRBJ2-6	CASSHSSGANVLTF	TGTGCCAGCTCACACAGCTCTGGGGCCAACGTCCTGACTTTC
NA	TRBV11-2	TRBD2	15	TRBJ2-3	CASSLAGGPTDTQYF	TGTGCCAGCAGCTTAGCGGGAGGGCCTACAGATACGCAGTATTTT
NA	TRBV6-5	TRBD1	15	TRBJ2-6	CATRQGGSGANVLTF	TGTGCCACCCGACAGGGTGGGTCTGGGGCCAACGTCCTGACTTTC
NA	TRBV19	TRBD1	15	TRBJ1-1	CASSRPGQGPTEAFF	TGTGCCAGTAGTAGGCCAGGACAGGGCCCCACTGAAGCTTTCTTT
NA	TRBV28	TRBD1	14	TRBJ2-7	CASSPATGGREQYF	TGTGCCAGCAGCCCCGCGACAGGGGGCCGCGAGCAGTACTTC
NA	TRBV3-1/TRBV3-2	NA	15	TRBJ2-5	CASSHGDRPPGTQYF	TGTGCCAGCAGCCACGGAGACCGTCCGCCCGGGACCCAGTACTTC
NA	TRBV25-1	NA	14	TRBJ2-1	CASSRGAWGNEQFF	TGTGCCAGCAGTCGGGGGGCCTGGGGCAATGAGCAGTTCTTC
NA	TRBV7-8	TRBD1	15	TRBJ2-3	CASSRTTGGTDTQYF	TGTGCCAGCAGCAGGACGACAGGGGGCACAGATACGCAGTATTTT
NA	TRBV9	TRBD1	16	TRBJ2-7	CASSVGPLDRGYEQYF	TGTGCCAGCAGCGTAGGCCCCCTCGACAGGGGATACGAGCAGTACTTC
once	TRBV18	NA	15	TRBJ1-4	CASSPFPGKNEKLFF	TGTGCCAGCTCACCGTTCCCAGGAAAAAATGAAAAACTGTTTTTT
NA	TRBV5-4	NA	15	TRBJ1-4	CASSPGRATNEKLFF	TGTGCCAGCAGCCCCGGGAGGGCGACTAATGAAAAACTGTTTTTT
NA	TRBV12-3/TRBV12-4	NA	13	TRBJ1-2	CASSIRQDYGYTF	TGTGCCAGCAGTATTCGACAGGACTATGGCTACACCTTC
NA	TRBV4-1	TRBD2	17	TRBJ2-1	CASSQASRASGDHEQFF	TGCGCCAGCAGCCAAGCCTCTCGGGCTAGCGGGGACCATGAGCAGTTCTTC
NA	TRBV6-2/TRBV6-3	NA	12	TRBJ1-2	CASSATEGGYTF	TGTGCCAGCAGTGCGACAGAAGGTGGCTACACCTTC
NA	TRBV10-3	NA	16	TRBJ2-5	CAISGAFRTGEETQYF	TGTGCCATCAGTGGGGCTTTTCGAACGGGGGAAGAGACCCAGTACTTC
NA	TRBV13	NA	12	TRBJ2-1	CASSFREHEQFF	TGTGCCAGCAGCTTTCGGGAGCATGAGCAGTTCTTC
NA	TRBV20-1	NA	12	TRBJ1-1	CSASGVGLEAFF	TGCAGTGCTAGTGGCGTGGGACTTGAAGCTTTCTTT
NA	TRBV28	NA	16	TRBJ2-3	CASSLSATPSTDTQYF	TGTGCCAGCAGTTTATCGGCGACACCGAGCACAGATACGCAGTATTTT
few	TRBV6-1	NA	12	TRBJ2-2	CASSDNIGELFF	TGTGCCAGCAGTGATAATATCGGGGAGCTGTTTTTT
NA	TRBV2	NA	17	TRBJ1-5	CASREGAGGLVDQPQHF	TGTGCCAGCAGAGAGGGAGCGGGGGGTCTTGTCGATCAGCCCCAGCATTTT
NA	TRBV14	TRBD1	16	TRBJ1-5	CASSGAIRGSNQPQHF	TGTGCCAGCAGTGGCGCGATCAGGGGGAGCAATCAGCCCCAGCATTTT
NA	TRBV5-1	TRBD1	17	TRBJ2-7	CANPGDRHKRSSYEQYF	TGCGCCAACCCTGGGGACAGGCACAAAAGGAGCTCCTACGAGCAGTACTTC
NA	TRBV19	TRBD1	16	TRBJ1-1	CASSMRQGAGKTEAFF	TGTGCCAGTAGTATGAGGCAGGGGGCTGGGAAAACTGAAGCTTTCTTT
once	TRBV5-5	NA	16	TRBJ1-2	CASKPTTTGFNYGYTF	TGTGCCAGCAAACCAACTACGACAGGCTTTAACTATGGCTACACCTTC
NA	TRBV24-1	NA	16	TRBJ2-6	CATSDPGSPGANVLTF	TGTGCCACCAGTGACCCAGGCTCTCCTGGGGCCAACGTCCTGACTTTC
NA	TRBV4-3	TRBD2	15	TRBJ2-7	CASSQGVAGAYEQYF	TGCGCCAGCAGCCAAGGGGTAGCGGGAGCCTACGAGCAGTACTTC